The 22 T cell receptor beta chains below come from one sample, sequenced in a study of T cells in Graves' hyperthyroidism and ophthalmopathy. Using RNA transcripts as the source, TCR beta CDR3 regions were amplified. The HTBI primer set served for first-round RT-PCR of the TCR CDR3. TCRdb passed the multiplex PCR reads through MiXCR, listing each CDR3 protein once. The table records approximately 300,000 distinct CDR3 sequences, approximately 17% of them present only once. Sample: blood. These receptors came from a woman aged 60-75 years with Graves' ophthalmopathy.

This clonotype was observed many times. V gene TRBV29-1 combines with J gene TRBJ1-2, with D hard to call. The CDR3 length is 16 residues. Germline V gene lookup returns CDR1 SQVTM and CDR2 ANQGSEA. V dropped 4 bases and J dropped 0 bases, with 18 bases sitting between them. CDR3 protein: CSVGLENGIANYGYTF. CDR3 in DNA: TGCAGCGTTGGACTGGAAAACGGGATAGCTAACTATGGCTACACCTTC.

The gene calls are TRBV12-3 or TRBV12-4 and TRBJ2-1, with 12 bases matching TRBD2. Germline trimming cut 3 bases from V and 14 bases from J; bases unmatched to any gene: 14. The CDR3 consists of 16 residues. The chain's CDR3 is CASSFGPSGGAKLKFF. The CDR3 nucleotides read TGTGCCAGCAGTTTTGGGCCTAGCGGGGGGGCCAAATTGAAGTTCTTC.

This clonotype has at least ten counts. The rearrangement uses TRBV7-2 and TRBJ1-5, with D uncertain. The CDR3 extends over 13 amino acids. Germline values: CDR1 SGHTA, CDR2 FQGNSA. The V end was cut by 2 bases, the J end by 4 bases, with 6 bases between. CDR3 nucleotides: TGTGCCAGCAGCTTAATCATGAATCAGCCCCAGCATTTT. As protein: CASSLIMNQPQHF.

This clonotype was counted many times. The chain is built from TRBV7-9 and TRBJ2-1, with 7 bases that match TRBD1. Germline values: CDR1 SEHNR, CDR2 FQNEAQ (reference sequence). The CDR3 consists of 16 residues. V was pared by 4 bases and J by 4 bases, with 10 bases of the junction left unmatched. Here the CDR3 reads CASSSGLDRSYNEQFF. Written as DNA, the CDR3 is TGTGCCAGCAGCTCCGGTTTGGACAGGAGTTACAATGAGCAGTTCTTC.

This clonotype was detected ten times or more. The V call is TRBV27, the J call TRBJ2-1; the D gene is possibly TRBD2 (7 bases). The CDR3 runs to 12 residues. V lost 6 bases to trimming and J lost 7 bases, with 10 bases between them. CDR1 is MNHEY and CDR2 is SMNVEV in the germline V gene (reference sequence). The DNA for the CDR3 is TGTGCCAGCAGGGAGGGGGGGAATGAGCAGTTCTTC. It encodes CASREGGNEQFF.

The chain couples TRBV6-1 to TRBJ2-3, with TRBD2 identical over 10 bases. V lost 2 bases and J lost 3; bases outside the gene matches: 8. The CDR3 contains 17 residues. The germline V gene encodes CDR1 MNHNS and CDR2 SASEGT. The CDR3 DNA is TGTGCCAGCAGTGAAAGAGCGACTAGCGGGCGGACAGATACGCAGTATTTT. Protein product: CASSERATSGRTDTQYF.

This clonotype occurred many times. The chain employs TRBV6-5 and TRBJ2-5, with D perhaps matching TRBD2 (6 bases). This CDR3 has 15 amino acids. V was pared by 0 bases and J by 0 bases, with 8 bases between. CDR1 and CDR2 from the germline V gene are MNHEY and SVGAGI. The CDR3 DNA is TGTGCCAGCAGTTACTCGCGGGGAGACCAAGAGACCCAGTACTTC. This translates into CASSYSRGDQETQYF.

The chain links TRBV6-1 to TRBJ1-2, with 7 nucleotides matching TRBD1. The V gene's germline CDR1 is MNHNS and CDR2 SASEGT. This CDR3 has 16 amino acids. Trimming removed 6 bases from V and 3 bases from J; junction bases left unmatched: 13. CDR3 bases: TGTGCCAGCAGGCCACGACAGGGCTTAGACTACTATGGCTACACCTTC. Translation: CASRPRQGLDYYGYTF.

This clonotype was detected only a few times. The J gene is TRBJ2-1, the V gene TRBV9, with D maybe TRBD2 (6 bases). CDR3 size: 15 residues. Germline-derived CDR1 and CDR2 are SGDLS and YYNGEE. Trimming took 3 bases from V and 8 from J, leaving 18 bases between them. In DNA form, the CDR3 reads TGTGCCAGCAGCGAGAACGTGGGGCCGGGGGATGAGCAGTTCTTC. Translated: CASSENVGPGDEQFF.

This clonotype was counted at least ten times. The chain recombines TRBV6-2 or TRBV6-3 with TRBJ2-5; 11 bases fit TRBD2. The CDR3 has 15 amino acids. With V trimmed by 6 bases and J by 2 bases, 5 bases remained unmatched. From germline, CDR1 is MNHEY and CDR2 SVGEGT. CDR3 DNA: TGTGCCAGCAGCCGGACTAGCGGGTGGCAAGAGACCCAGTACTTC. Translation gives CASSRTSGWQETQYF.

The genes are TRBV7-3 and TRBJ2-1; 11 nucleotides line up with TRBD2. This CDR3 spans 16 amino acids. V shed 2 bases, J shed 0 bases, and the junction held 0 bases outside the gene matches. Looked up from germline, CDR1 is SGHTA and CDR2 is FQGTGA. Here the CDR3 DNA reads TGTGCCAGCAGCTTACTAGCGGGGGGCTCCTACAATGAGCAGTTCTTC. Residues: CASSLLAGGSYNEQFF.

This clonotype appeared a few times. This rearrangement joins TRBV20-1 to TRBJ2-2; 14 positions match TRBD2. Germline CDR1 and CDR2: DFQATT and SNEGSKA (reference sequence). The trim removed 5 bases at V and 5 bases at J, leaving 13 bases unmatched. This CDR3 contains 18 residues. The CDR3 coding sequence is TGCAGTGCTGACGGGACCGGGACTAGCGGGAGTTGGACCGGGGAGCTGTTTTTT. Translating it yields CSADGTGTSGSWTGELFF.

The table lists this clonotype with a few counts. The J gene is TRBJ1-5, the V gene TRBV6-5; D ambiguous. Germline V lookup: CDR1 MNHEY, CDR2 SVGAGI. V shed 4 bases and J shed 5 bases, with 12 bases lying between them. This CDR3 spans 14 amino acids. DNA for the CDR3: TGTGCCAGCAGTTCCTCCGCTCAGTATCAGCCCCAGCATTTT. This codes for CASSSSAQYQPQHF.

The DNA for the CDR3 is TGTGCCATCAGTGTAGGGACAGGGAACTATGGCTACACCTTC. This encodes CAISVGTGNYGYTF. The chain links TRBV10-3 to TRBJ1-2; 9 bases agree with TRBD1. CDR1 is ENHRY, CDR2 SYGVKD, per germline. J gave up 2 bases and V 4 bases, and 2 bases lay outside the gene matches. The CDR3 covers 14 residues.

With regard to this clonotype: A single base separates this from a much larger clone, so it may be a read error. V and J are TRBV25-1 and TRBJ2-5, with D hard to call. Germline CDR1 MGHDK, CDR2 SYGVNS. CDR3 length equals 14 residues. Deletions cut 4 bases from V and 2 bases from J, with 11 bases between. CDR3 sequence: CASSGSEAQETQYF. In DNA, the CDR3 is TGTGCCAGCAGTGGATCGGAAGCTCAAGAGACCCAGTACTTC.

The chain combines TRBV5-1 with TRBJ2-3; a weak D match, TRBD2 (6 bases). The CDR3 is 16 residues long. Trimming removed 4 bases at V and 4 bases at J, with 19 bases between. CDR1 is SGHRS and CDR2 is YFSETQ in the germline V gene. CDR3: CASSRGTETYPDTQYF. Written as DNA, the CDR3 is TGCGCCAGCAGCCGGGGGACGGAAACTTATCCAGATACGCAGTATTTT.

This clonotype was seen ten or more times. This sequence joins TRBV20-1 and TRBJ1-2, with 8 bases fitting TRBD1. Germline lookup yields CDR1 DFQATT and CDR2 SNEGSKA (reference sequence). CDR3 length equals 14 residues. J gave up 2 bases and V 6 bases, and 8 bases lay outside the gene matches. The CDR3 coding sequence is TGCAGTGCGAAGGATTGGACAGGGAACTATGGCTACACCTTC. Its translation: CSAKDWTGNYGYTF.

This chain joins TRBV20-1 and TRBJ2-7; TRBD1 matches 8 bases. The germline CDR1 and CDR2 sequences are DFQATT and SNEGSKA (reference sequence). V was pared by 6 bases and J by 3 bases, with 7 bases of the junction left unmatched. The CDR3 has 13 amino acids. CDR3 nucleotide sequence: TGCAGTGCCTACGACAGGGGCAGCTACGAGCAGTACTTC. It specifies CSAYDRGSYEQYF.

This clonotype was seen at least ten times. This chain joins TRBV7-9 and TRBJ2-7, with 8 bases aligning to TRBD2. The CDR3 is 14 residues long. The germline V gene has CDR1 SEHNR and CDR2 FQNEAQ (reference sequence). J was trimmed by 2 bases and V by 5 bases; bases with no gene match: 5. The CDR3 here is CASSGQAGAYEQYF. The CDR3 region has the DNA TGTGCCAGCAGCGGCCAAGCGGGGGCCTACGAGCAGTACTTC.

The chain carries TRBV5-5 and TRBJ2-3, with 10 bases matching TRBD1. This CDR3 is 16 amino acids long. Germline V gives CDR1 SGHKS, CDR2 YYEKEE (reference sequence). The ends lost 3 bases at V and 5 bases at J; junction bases unmatched: 9. CDR3 region: CASSWGTGAAGDTQYF. For the CDR3, the DNA is TGTGCCAGCAGCTGGGGGACAGGGGCGGCGGGAGATACGCAGTATTTT.

This clonotype has only a few counts. This rearrangement joins TRBV6-2 or TRBV6-3 to TRBJ1-1, with D perhaps TRBD1 (6 bases). Germline values: CDR1 MNHEY, CDR2 SVGEGT. The CDR3 covers 14 residues. Trimming took 6 bases from V and 10 from J, leaving 21 bases between them. CDR3 amino acids: CASRYGTPEERAFF. DNA for the CDR3: TGTGCCAGCAGATATGGGACACCCGAAGAACGAGCTTTCTTT.

About this clonotype itself: Being one base from a much bigger clone, this may be a read error. The chain joins TRBV2 to TRBJ2-1; 10 nucleotides agree with TRBD2. The CDR3 runs to 14 residues. Trimming removed 5 bases from V and 7 bases from J; junction bases left unmatched: 5. Per germline, CDR1 SNHLY and CDR2 FYNNEI. CDR3 bases: TGTGCCAGCAGTACTCTAGCGGGAGATAATGAGCAGTTCTTC. Protein product: CASSTLAGDNEQFF.